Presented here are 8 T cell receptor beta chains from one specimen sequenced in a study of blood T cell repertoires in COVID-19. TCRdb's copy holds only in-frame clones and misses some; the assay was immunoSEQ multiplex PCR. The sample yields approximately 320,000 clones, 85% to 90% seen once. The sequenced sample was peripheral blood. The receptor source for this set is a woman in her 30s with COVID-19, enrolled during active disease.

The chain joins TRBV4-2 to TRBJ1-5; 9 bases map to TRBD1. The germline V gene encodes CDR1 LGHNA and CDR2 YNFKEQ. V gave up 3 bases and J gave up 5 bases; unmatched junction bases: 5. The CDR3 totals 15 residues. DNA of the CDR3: TGTGCCAGCAGCCAGAGAGGACAGGGGTATCAGCCCCAGCATTTT. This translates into CASSQRGQGYQPQHF.

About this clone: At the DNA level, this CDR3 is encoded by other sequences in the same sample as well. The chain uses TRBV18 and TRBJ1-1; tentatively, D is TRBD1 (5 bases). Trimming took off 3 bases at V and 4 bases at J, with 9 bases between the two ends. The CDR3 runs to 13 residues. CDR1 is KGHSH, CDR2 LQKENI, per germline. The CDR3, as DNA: TGTGCCAGCTCACCGTTGGGGGGCACTGAAGCTTTCTTT. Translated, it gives CASSPLGGTEAFF.

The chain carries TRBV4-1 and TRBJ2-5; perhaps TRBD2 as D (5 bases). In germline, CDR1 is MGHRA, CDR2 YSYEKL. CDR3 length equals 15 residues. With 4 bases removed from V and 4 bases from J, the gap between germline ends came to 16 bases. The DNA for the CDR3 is TGCGCCAGCAGCCGCCCCGGGGTCGAGGGAGAGACCCAGTACTTC. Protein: CASSRPGVEGETQYF.

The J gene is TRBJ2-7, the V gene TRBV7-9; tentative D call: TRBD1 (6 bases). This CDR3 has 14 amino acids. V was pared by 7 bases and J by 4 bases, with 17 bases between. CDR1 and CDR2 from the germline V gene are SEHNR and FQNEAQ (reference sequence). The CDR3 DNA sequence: TGTGCCAGCAACAAAGACAGGATGGGATACGAGCAGTACTTC. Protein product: CASNKDRMGYEQYF.

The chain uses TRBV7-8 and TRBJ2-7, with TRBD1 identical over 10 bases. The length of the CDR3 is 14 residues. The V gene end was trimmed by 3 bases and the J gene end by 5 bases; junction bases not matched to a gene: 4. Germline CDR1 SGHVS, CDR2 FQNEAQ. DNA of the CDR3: TGTGCCAGCAGCTTCCGACAGGGGGCGAACGAGCAGTACTTC. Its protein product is CASSFRQGANEQYF. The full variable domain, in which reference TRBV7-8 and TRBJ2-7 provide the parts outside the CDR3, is GAGVSQSPRYKVAKRGQDVALRCDPISGHVSLFWYQQALGQGPEFLTYFQNEAQLDKSGLPSDRFFAERPEGSVSTLKIQRTQQEDSAVYLCASSFRQGANEQYFGPGTRLTVT.

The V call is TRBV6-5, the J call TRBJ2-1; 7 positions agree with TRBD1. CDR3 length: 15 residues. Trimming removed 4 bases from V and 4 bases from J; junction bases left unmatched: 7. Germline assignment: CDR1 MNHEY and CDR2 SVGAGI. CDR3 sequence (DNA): TGTGCCAGCAGTTCTACGGGACAGTCTTACAATGAGCAGTTCTTC. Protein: CASSSTGQSYNEQFF.

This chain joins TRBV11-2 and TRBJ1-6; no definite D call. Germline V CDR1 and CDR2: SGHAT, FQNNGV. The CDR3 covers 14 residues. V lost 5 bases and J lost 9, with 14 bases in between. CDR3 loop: CASSARPRSSPLHF. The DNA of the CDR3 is TGTGCCAGCAGCGCGCGGCCCCGAAGTTCACCCCTCCACTTT.

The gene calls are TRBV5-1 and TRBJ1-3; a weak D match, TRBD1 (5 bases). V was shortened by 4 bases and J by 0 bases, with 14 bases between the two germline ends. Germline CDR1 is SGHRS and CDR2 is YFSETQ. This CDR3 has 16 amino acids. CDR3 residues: CASSPRQGLSGNTIYF. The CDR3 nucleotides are TGCGCCAGCAGCCCTCGGCAGGGTCTCTCTGGAAACACCATATATTTT.